This T cell receptor beta chain was sequenced for a study of T cells in Graves' hyperthyroidism and ophthalmopathy. Study results and caveats: The model foresaw ophthalmopathy a median approximately 6.3 months prior to onset.

RNA transcripts served as the template for amplifying TCR beta CDR3 regions. In the first-round RT-PCR of the TCR CDR3, the HTBI primer set was used. TCRdb fed the multiplex PCR reads into MiXCR, producing one record per CDR3 protein. Among roughly 580,000 distinct CDR3 sequences listed, around 14% were seen once. On this clonotype itself: Its antigen remains unidentified.

Hyperthyroidism in the patients, aged 18 to 65, was newly diagnosed and under 2 months in duration. Uncontrolled infection, other autoimmune disease, pregnancy or lactation barred patients from enrollment. The PBMCs studied were ones that came from 10 ml fresh peripheral blood. This CDR3 is built from 12 residues. From germline, CDR1 is SGHVS and CDR2 FQNEAQ. The V end lost 1 base, the J end lost 8 bases, and 6 bases lay between the germline ends. The clonotype originates from a woman aged 25 to 39 with Graves' hyperthyroidism that later progressed to Graves' ophthalmopathy. V and J are TRBV7-8 and TRBJ1-3; D not certain. The material sequenced was blood. The DNA for the CDR3 is TGTGCCAGCAGCTTAGAACTAGACACCATATATTTT. Its translation: CASSLELDTIYF.